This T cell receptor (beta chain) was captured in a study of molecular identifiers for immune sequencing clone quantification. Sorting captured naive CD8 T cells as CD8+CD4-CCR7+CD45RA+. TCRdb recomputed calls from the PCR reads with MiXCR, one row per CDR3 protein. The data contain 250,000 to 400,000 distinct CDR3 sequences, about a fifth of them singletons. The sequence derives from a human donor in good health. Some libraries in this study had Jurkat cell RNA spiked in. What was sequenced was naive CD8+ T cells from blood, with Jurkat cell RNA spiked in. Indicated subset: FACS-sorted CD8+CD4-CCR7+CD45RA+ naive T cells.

The CDR3 region is CASSLVAPAVTETQYF. The CDR3 region has the DNA TGTGCCAGCAGCTTAGTGGCACCCGCGGTTACAGAGACCCAGTACTTC. This chain joins TRBV11-2 and TRBJ2-5; no reliable D call. Germline CDR1 SGHAT, CDR2 FQNNGV. Trimming took 1 base from V and 4 from J, leaving 16 bases between them. CDR3 length equals 16 residues.